Following are 13 T cell receptor beta chains from one sample sequenced in a study of cytomegalovirus exposure and HLA in healthy donors. Amplification used 60 Vbeta primers and 13 Jbeta primers. The repertoire was sequenced with immunoSEQ multiplex PCR; TCRdb's copy has only in-frame clones and lacks some. The table counts 60,000 to 65,000 clones; less than 4.5% lies in the top ten. Specimen: PBMCs. These receptors were collected from a young woman in good health and CMV-seronegative.

The chain carries TRBV28 and TRBJ1-6; D unclear. CDR1 and CDR2 from the germline V gene are MDHEN and SYDVKM. V lost 7 bases, J lost 6 bases, and 16 bases lay in between. CDR3 length equals 15 residues. The CDR3 DNA is TGTGCCAGCACTACAACCGGGGAAACTAATTCACCCCTCCACTTT. Its translation: CASTTTGETNSPLHF.

This sequence joins TRBV30 and TRBJ1-2; a possible D gene is TRBD1 (6 bases). The V end lost 4 bases, the J end lost 8 bases, and 17 bases lay between the germline ends. CDR1 GTSNPN and CDR2 SVGIG come from the germline V gene (reference sequence). CDR3 length: 13 residues. The CDR3 reads CAWIGGSGGGYTF. As DNA, the CDR3 is TGTGCCTGGATCGGGGGCAGCGGGGGAGGCTACACCTTC. Combining the CDR3 with reference TRBV30 and TRBJ1-2 gives the whole variable domain SQTIHQWPATLVQPVGSPLSLECTVEGTSNPNLYWYRQAAGRGLQLLFYSVGIGQISSEVPQNLSASRPQDRQFILSSKKLLLSDSGFYLCAWIGGSGGGYTFGSGTRLTVV.

The chain has TRBV5-1 and TRBJ1-1, with D possibly matching TRBD1 (6 bases). Trimming left V 7 bases short and J 6 bases short, with 13 bases between. The CDR3 contains 12 residues. Germline values: CDR1 SGHRS, CDR2 YFSETQ. The CDR3 DNA sequence: TGCGCCAGCCAGGGGACGGGTGCTGAAGCTTTCTTT. This sequence encodes CASQGTGAEAFF.

The V call is TRBV5-1, the J call TRBJ2-7, with TRBD2 as a possible D gene (6 bases). CDR1 is SGHRS and CDR2 is YFSETQ in the germline V gene. The length of the CDR3 is 15 residues. Trimming removed 0 bases from V and 7 bases from J, with 17 bases in between. CDR3 sequence: CASSLDLGGVREQYF. DNA for the CDR3: TGCGCCAGCAGCTTGGATCTGGGCGGGGTCAGGGAGCAGTACTTC.

The rearrangement uses TRBV6-5 and TRBJ2-1; 9 bases fit TRBD1. The V gene end was trimmed by 2 bases and the J gene end by 9 bases; junction bases not matched to a gene: 2. The CDR3 spans 13 residues. Germline V gene lookup returns CDR1 MNHEY and CDR2 SVGAGI. The CDR3 here is CASSYPGQGEQFF. CDR3 DNA sequence: TGTGCCAGCAGTTACCCGGGACAGGGTGAGCAGTTCTTC.

The chain recombines TRBV5-4 with TRBJ1-1, with D unclear. Per the germline V gene, CDR1 is SGHNT and CDR2 is YYREEE (reference sequence). The CDR3 runs to 11 residues. Trimming pared 1 base from V and 7 bases from J, leaving 5 bases between. Here the CDR3 DNA reads TGTGCCAGCAGCTTGACGGGTGAAGCTTTCTTT. It translates to CASSLTGEAFF.

This CDR3 is CSVSGVLNTEAFF. The CDR3 DNA reads as TGCAGCGTTAGCGGGGTTTTGAACACTGAAGCTTTCTTT. The chain carries TRBV29-1 and TRBJ1-1; D is ambiguous. Germline values: CDR1 SQVTM, CDR2 ANQGSEA. CDR3 length: 13 residues. Trimming took 5 bases from V and 0 from J, leaving 10 bases between them.

This sequence joins TRBV6-1 and TRBJ2-1; 7 nucleotides align to TRBD2. V was pared by 5 bases and J by 10 bases, with 8 bases of the junction left unmatched. This CDR3 has 13 amino acids. Germline V gene data show CDR1 as MNHNS and CDR2 as SASEGT. CDR3 nucleotide sequence: TGTGCCAGCAGTACTCTAGCGGCCCAGGAGCAGTTCTTC. This sequence encodes CASSTLAAQEQFF.

Measured by frequency, this clone is medium-sized. The chain combines TRBV2 with TRBJ1-1; the D gene is possibly TRBD1 (5 bases). V dropped 6 bases and J dropped 5 bases, with 13 bases sitting between them. Germline V gene data show CDR1 as SNHLY and CDR2 as FYNNEI. CDR3 size: 13 residues. The chain's CDR3 is CASRTLGGTEAFF. CDR3 nucleotides: TGTGCCAGCAGGACGCTCGGGGGGACTGAAGCTTTCTTT.

This chain joins TRBV19 and TRBJ1-1; no firm D call. The V end was cut by 4 bases, the J end by 1 base, with 10 bases between. The CDR3 spans 14 residues. The germline V gene encodes CDR1 LNHDA and CDR2 SQIVND (reference sequence). The CDR3 DNA reads TGTGCCAGTAGTACGCACTCAGGGAACACTGAAGCTTTCTTT. Protein: CASSTHSGNTEAFF.

The rearrangement joins TRBV30 to TRBJ1-2; 11 bases are shared with TRBD1. Germline V CDR1 and CDR2: GTSNPN, SVGIG (reference sequence). V gave up 4 bases and J gave up 4 bases; unmatched junction bases: 5. The CDR3 covers 14 residues. In DNA form, the CDR3 reads TGTGCCTGGATGGGGGGACAGGGGGGCTATGGCTACACCTTC. It yields the protein CAWMGGQGGYGYTF.

This chain uses TRBV30 with TRBJ1-1; possibly TRBD1 for D (5 bases). Germline CDR1 reads GTSNPN; CDR2 reads SVGIG (reference sequence). The CDR3 covers 12 residues. CDR3 nucleotides: TGTGCAGGCGTGGGGCTAAAGGCTGAAGCTTTCTTT. Translating it yields CAGVGLKAEAFF.

J is TRBJ2-3 and V is TRBV5-6; TRBD2 aligns across 9 bases. V dropped 0 bases and J dropped 0; count of bases not matched to a gene: 11. Germline V gives CDR1 SGHDT, CDR2 YYEEEE. This CDR3 has 19 residues. The CDR3 DNA reads as TGTGCCAGCAGCTTGGCCGTGGTAGCGGGGGCTACTAGCACAGATACGCAGTATTTT. This sequence encodes CASSLAVVAGATSTDTQYF.